Presented here are 12 T cell receptor beta chains from one specimen sequenced in a study of blood T cell repertoires in COVID-19. The table came from immunoSEQ multiplex PCR; TCRdb's copy has only in-frame clones and leaves some out. Of around 250,000 clones detected, 65% to 85% appear once; the ten largest clones hold around 7.9%. The sample was peripheral blood. These receptors were collected from a man aged 35-49 years with active or convalescent COVID-19.

The chain is built from TRBV3-1 (or the pseudogene TRBV3-2) and TRBJ1-2; the D is unclear. The CDR3 consists of 13 residues. V gave up 4 bases and J gave up 2 bases, with 8 bases separating them. Germline CDR1 is LGHDT and CDR2 is YNNKEL (reference sequence). This CDR3 is CASSLTENYGYTF. The CDR3 DNA reads TGTGCCAGCAGCCTAACAGAAAACTATGGCTACACCTTC.

This clone was observed once. V gene TRBV27 combines with J gene TRBJ1-6, with D uncertain. Germline V lookup: CDR1 MNHEY, CDR2 SMNVEV (reference sequence). The CDR3 covers 14 residues. V lost 1 base to trimming and J lost 10 bases, with 11 bases between them. The CDR3, as DNA: TGTGCCAGCAGTTTATTACGGGTCGAGTCACCCCTCCACTTT. Amino acid sequence: CASSLLRVESPLHF.

The gene calls are TRBV19 and TRBJ1-6, with D possibly being TRBD1 (5 bases). From germline, CDR1 is LNHDA and CDR2 SQIVND (reference sequence). This CDR3 spans 15 amino acids. Trimming took off 6 bases at V and 1 base at J, with 10 bases between the two ends. The CDR3: CASSSGGSYNSPLHF. The CDR3 DNA reads as TGTGCCAGTAGCTCCGGGGGGTCCTATAATTCACCCCTCCACTTT.

The CDR3 DNA sequence: TGCGCCAGCAGCTTGGCCGTCACAGAATTCTATGGCTACACCTTC. Its translation is CASSLAVTEFYGYTF. The chain is built from TRBV5-1 and TRBJ1-2; D remains unclear. From germline, CDR1 is SGHRS and CDR2 YFSETQ. This CDR3 contains 15 residues. V lost 0 bases, J lost 4 bases, and 13 bases lay in between.

The genes are TRBV7-6 and TRBJ2-3, with 11 nucleotides matching TRBD2. Germline CDR1 is SGHVS and CDR2 is FNYEAQ. V lost 0 bases and J lost 4; bases outside the gene matches: 12. The CDR3 is 19 amino acids. CDR3 sequence (DNA): TGTGCCAGCAGCTTAGCGTTTTATCTAGCGGGGGGCTGGTCAGATACGCAGTATTTT. It yields the protein CASSLAFYLAGGWSDTQYF.

V gene TRBV23-1 combines with J gene TRBJ1-1, with D possibly TRBD1 on 5 matching bases. TRBV23-1 is known as an ORF, though its function is uncertain. Trimming removed 5 bases at V and 8 bases at J, with 12 bases between. This CDR3 region has 12 residues. The CDR3 nucleotides are TGCGCCAGCAGTTCGGGACGGGAGGAAGCTTTCTTT. Residues: CASSSGREEAFF.

This clone has a single count. The DNA for the CDR3 is TGTGCCAGCAGCGTAGTAGGACTAACCACAGATACGCAGTATTTT. Its protein is CASSVVGLTTDTQYF. This chain joins TRBV9 and TRBJ2-3, with TRBD2 as a possible D gene (6 bases). V lost 0 bases and J lost 2, with 10 bases in between. Germline CDR1 reads SGDLS; CDR2 reads YYNGEE. The CDR3 has 15 amino acids.

The V and J genes are TRBV6-5 and TRBJ2-4; D gene unclear. The CDR3 length is 15 residues. CDR1 and CDR2 (germline): MNHEY, SVGAGI. Trimming pared 6 bases from V and 0 bases from J, leaving 12 bases between. CDR3 sequence (DNA): TGTGCCAGCAGCCGAACTGAACTAGCCAAAAACATTCAGTACTTC. It translates to CASSRTELAKNIQYF.

The rearrangement uses TRBV4-1 and TRBJ1-6; possibly TRBD1 for D (5 bases). The CDR3 covers 13 residues. The germline CDR1 and CDR2 sequences are MGHRA and YSYEKL. The V gene lost 5 bases and the J gene lost 7 bases, with 9 bases spanning the gap. CDR3 DNA sequence: TGCGCCAGCAGCGCGACAGAGAATTCACCCCTCCACTTT. Translated: CASSATENSPLHF.

The chain links TRBV3-1 (or the pseudogene TRBV3-2) to TRBJ2-2; 12 nucleotides line up with TRBD2. The CDR3 loop spans 17 amino acids. V lost 5 bases and J lost 4; bases outside the gene matches: 8. Germline CDR1 reads LGHDT; CDR2 reads YNNKEL (reference sequence). CDR3: CASSSTSGGRSTGELFF. In DNA form, the CDR3 reads TGTGCCAGCAGCTCGACTAGCGGGGGACGGAGCACCGGGGAGCTGTTTTTT.

V and J are TRBV15 and TRBJ2-6; the D is unclear. The CDR3 loop spans 17 amino acids. The V gene's germline CDR1 is LNHNV and CDR2 YYDKDF (reference sequence). Trimming shortened V by 5 bases and J by 0 bases, and 14 bases separated the two germline ends. Here the CDR3 DNA reads TGTGCCACCAGCGACCCAGGATGGGTCTCTGGGGCCAACGTCCTGACTTTC. This codes for CATSDPGWVSGANVLTF.

V gene TRBV6-2 or TRBV6-3 combines with J gene TRBJ2-2; maybe TRBD2 (6 bases). V shed 2 bases and J shed 0 bases, with 13 bases lying between them. The germline CDR1 and CDR2 sequences are MNHEY and SVGEGT. The CDR3 runs 17 residues. The CDR3 reads CASSYGRAGPNTGELFF. CDR3 bases: TGTGCCAGCAGTTACGGTCGGGCGGGGCCGAACACCGGGGAGCTGTTTTTT.